This T cell receptor (beta chain) was documented in a study of cytomegalovirus exposure and HLA in healthy donors. Regarding the study as a whole: A further, later analysis showed that HLA-associated TCR beta chains (compared with equally common others) were more clonally expanded. Accounts indicate the classifier identified cytomegalovirus status with strong specificity and sensitivity. Altogether, 160 or so TCR beta chains were recorded as cytomegalovirus-associated.

The germline V and J ends were trimmed by 0 bases and 2 bases, with 12 bases remaining between them. Germline V gives CDR1 SGHDT, CDR2 YYEEEE. This CDR3 has 17 amino acids. Researchers ran the PCR with 60 Vbeta and 13 Jbeta primers. Here immunoSEQ multiplex PCR was the method, and the copy in TCRdb shows in-frame clones only, minus some. The sample records about 140,000 clones, about 80% being singletons. In regard to this clone: Its antigen is still unknown.

Sequenced: PBMCs. The TCR was taken from a man younger than 40 in good health and CMV-seropositive. The chain links TRBV5-6 to TRBJ2-6; weak D call: TRBD1 (5 bases). CDR3 loop: CASSLGRDLAGANVLTF. Here the CDR3 DNA reads TGTGCCAGCAGCTTGGGCAGGGATCTCGCTGGGGCCAACGTCCTGACTTTC.